One and the same sample provided the 10 T cell receptor beta chains below, sequenced in a study of T cells in narcolepsy (dated by TCRdb to between 2018 and 2020). The library came from the immunoSEQ multiplex PCR assay. Entries here come from immuneACCESS through TCRdb and include only in-frame sequences with V and J called. Some clones fail to appear in such tables; in the studies checked, an unresolved V gene covers under half of the shortfall, and the cause of the remainder is unknown. Recorded for this sample are around 30,000 clones; 75% to 90% of them occurred a single time. Together, the top ten hold approximately 2.5% of the sample. Sequenced: CD45RA- memory CD4+ T cells from PBMCs. Per the publication, the cell subset or site label means: memory T cells sorted ex vivo from peripheral blood. Receptors originate from a human donor with narcolepsy.

The rearrangement links TRBV30 to TRBJ2-5, with 9 positions matching TRBD2. The V gene's germline CDR1 is GTSNPN and CDR2 SVGIG (reference sequence). This CDR3 has 14 amino acids. V shed 8 bases and J 2 bases; nucleotides not matched to a gene: 9. The CDR3 protein is CAGGRGGPQETQYF. The CDR3 nucleotides read TGTGCCGGGGGGCGGGGGGGGCCGCAAGAGACCCAGTACTTC.

The V gene is TRBV18, the J gene TRBJ2-7; D uncertain. Germline V gene data show CDR1 as KGHSH and CDR2 as LQKENI. CDR3 length equals 14 residues. V lost 3 bases and J lost 0, with 9 bases in between. Here the CDR3 reads CASSPSDGSYEQYF. The CDR3 DNA reads TGTGCCAGCTCACCCTCGGACGGCTCCTACGAGCAGTACTTC.

J is TRBJ1-2 and V is TRBV27; 7 bases match TRBD1. Trimming took 5 bases from V and 3 from J; bases not matched to a gene: 6. The CDR3 sequence is 14 residues long. Germline values: CDR1 MNHEY, CDR2 SMNVEV (reference sequence). For the CDR3, the DNA is TGTGCCAGCAGTCCTCGGACAGGCGACTATGGCTACACCTTC. This sequence encodes CASSPRTGDYGYTF.

V and J are TRBV27 and TRBJ2-1; TRBD2 agrees at 7 bases. CDR1 MNHEY and CDR2 SMNVEV come from the germline V gene (reference sequence). V shed 6 bases and J 6 bases; nucleotides not matched to a gene: 2. This CDR3 contains 12 residues. CDR3 in DNA: TGTGCCAGCAGCCGGACTAGCAATGAGCAGTTCTTC. Translating gives CASSRTSNEQFF.

The DNA for the CDR3 is TGTGCCAGCAGCTTGGATTCCTTAGCTGGAAACACCATATATTTT. Amino acids: CASSLDSLAGNTIYF. This rearrangement joins TRBV5-5 to TRBJ1-3, with D unclear. The CDR3 runs to 15 residues. The germline gives CDR1 SGHKS, CDR2 YYEKEE (reference sequence). The ends were cut back, 0 bases at V and 2 bases at J, with 9 bases in the middle.

The rearrangement links TRBV5-1 to TRBJ2-1; 8 bases align to TRBD1. Trimming removed 0 bases from V and 8 bases from J; junction bases left unmatched: 10. The germline V gene has CDR1 SGHRS and CDR2 YFSETQ. The CDR3 has 16 amino acids. The CDR3 loop is CASSLALDRVFYEQFF. DNA of the CDR3: TGCGCCAGCAGCTTGGCCCTGGACAGGGTGTTCTATGAGCAGTTCTTC.

The chain recombines TRBV6-5 with TRBJ1-2; tentatively, D is TRBD1 (5 bases). Trimming left V 7 bases short and J 8 bases short, with 17 bases between. CDR3 length equals 13 residues. From germline, CDR1 is MNHEY and CDR2 SVGAGI. The DNA of the CDR3 is TGTGCCAGCATCCCCGGGGGGAACTCGGGCTACACCTTC. Translating it yields CASIPGGNSGYTF.

Written as DNA, the CDR3 is TGTGCCAGTAGTTGGGACAGGGAAGACACCATATATTTT. Its translation: CASSWDREDTIYF. The chain has TRBV19 and TRBJ1-3, with 9 nucleotides matching TRBD1. V trimming: 5 bases; J trimming: 8 bases; junction bases outside the gene matches: 4. The CDR3 is made up of 13 amino acids. Looked up from germline, CDR1 is LNHDA and CDR2 is SQIVND (reference sequence). Full variable domain (rest looked up from reference TRBV19 and TRBJ1-3): DGGITQSPKYLFRKEGQNVTLSCEQNLNHDAMYWYRQDPGQGLRLIYYSQIVNDFQKGDIAEGYSVSREKKESFPLTVTSAQKNPTAFYLCASSWDREDTIYFGEGSWLTVV.

The V and J genes are TRBV7-9 and TRBJ1-2; 7 nucleotides align to TRBD1. Germline assignment: CDR1 SEHNR and CDR2 FQNEAQ (reference sequence). V lost 1 base and J lost 5; bases outside the gene matches: 7. The CDR3 is 15 amino acids. The CDR3 here is CASSLEEAGGYGYTF. In DNA form, the CDR3 reads TGTGCCAGCAGCTTAGAGGAGGCAGGGGGGTATGGCTACACCTTC. The full variable domain, completed using reference TRBV7-9 and TRBJ1-2, is DTGVSQNPRHKITKRGQNVTFRCDPISEHNRLYWYRQTLGQGPEFLTYFQNEAQLEKSRLLSDRFSAERPKGSFSTLEIQRTEQGDSAMYLCASSLEEAGGYGYTFGSGTRLTVV.

The V and J genes are TRBV13 and TRBJ2-3, with D perhaps matching TRBD1 (6 bases). The CDR3 covers 17 residues. V shed 5 bases and J shed 3 bases, with 21 bases lying between them. Germline loops: CDR1 PRHDT, CDR2 FYEKMQ (reference sequence). The CDR3 here is CASSRGTSLRGTDTQYF. Here the CDR3 DNA reads TGTGCCAGCAGCAGAGGGACATCACTCCGGGGAACAGATACGCAGTATTTT.